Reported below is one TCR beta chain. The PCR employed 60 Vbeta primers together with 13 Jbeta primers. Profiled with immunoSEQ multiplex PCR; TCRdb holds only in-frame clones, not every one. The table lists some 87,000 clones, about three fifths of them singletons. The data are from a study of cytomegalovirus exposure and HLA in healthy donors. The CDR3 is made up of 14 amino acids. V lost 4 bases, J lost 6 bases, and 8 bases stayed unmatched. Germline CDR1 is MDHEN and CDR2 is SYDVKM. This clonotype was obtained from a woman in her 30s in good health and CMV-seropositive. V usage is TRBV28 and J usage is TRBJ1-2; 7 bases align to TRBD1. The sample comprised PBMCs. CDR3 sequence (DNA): TGTGCCAGCAGTTCACCCGGGACAGTTAATGGCTACACCTTC. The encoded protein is CASSSPGTVNGYTF.